The present entry profiles one T cell receptor (beta chain) with its context. Its target is not known. The RNA input was about 0.45 to 1 ug, and it was reverse transcribed with random hexamers. TCR beta CDR3 was amplified by immunoSEQ covering 54 Vbeta and 13 Jbeta. MiXCR, run by TCRdb on the immunoSEQ multiplex PCR reads, gives a single entry per CDR3 protein. This table has some 130,000 distinct CDR3 sequences, roughly 94% appearing once. The V and J ends lost 5 bases and 2 bases respectively, with 12 bases between them. Germline CDR1 MNHEY, CDR2 SMNVEV (reference sequence). The CDR3 is 14 amino acids. This sample was taken from a study of CD8 T cells in Susac syndrome. Overall study results and limits: The study conceded that its TCR sequencing and HLA analysis involved relatively few individuals.

The T cells that were sequenced for TCR beta were CD8+ and CD4+ cells from blood. FACS was used to enrich TEMRA cells, whereas the CD8+ and CD4+ T cells were obtained by negative isolation. This sequence was found in a human donor with multiple sclerosis. This rearrangement joins TRBV27 to TRBJ1-2; D uncertain. Input material: CD4+ T cells from PBMCs. The DNA for the CDR3 is TGTGCCAGCAGTCCCTCAAGAGGGAACTATGGCTACACCTTC. It specifies CASSPSRGNYGYTF.